This T cell receptor beta chain was retrieved from a study of cytomegalovirus exposure and HLA in healthy donors. PCR involved 60 Vbeta and 13 Jbeta primers. Here immunoSEQ multiplex PCR was the method, and the copy in TCRdb shows in-frame clones only, minus some. Of roughly 160,000 clones listed, 71% are singletons. V gave up 3 bases and J gave up 7 bases; unmatched junction bases: 6. Germline CDR1 and CDR2: SGDLS and YYNGEE. There are 15 residues in the CDR3. Healthy people donating bone marrow made up the donors. The rearrangement joins TRBV9 to TRBJ2-7; 14 bases match TRBD2. This TCR was recovered from a woman in her twenties or thirties in good health and CMV-seronegative. The sequencing input was PBMCs. CDR3: CASSGGLAGEREQYF. The CDR3 DNA reads TGTGCCAGCAGCGGGGGACTAGCGGGAGAGCGGGAGCAGTACTTC.